This passage covers 14 T cell receptor beta chains from one sample sequenced in a study of T cell clusters in autoimmune cytopenias. TRB was amplified by touch-down multiplex PCR, primer pools A and B combined. TCRdb reprocessed the multiplex PCR reads, keeping one entry per CDR3 protein, no DNA. This repertoire includes 6,000 to 8,000 distinct CDR3 sequences. About 39,000 genome equivalents of blood DNA were amplified for TRB. A further study also used this sample, focusing on T cell repertoires in aging, cancer and after chemotherapy.

Input material: peripheral blood. These receptors were obtained from a human donor in good health.

The rearrangement links TRBV5-6 to TRBJ2-5. The CDR3 has 13 amino acids. Germline CDR1 and CDR2: SGHDT and YYEEEE. This CDR3 is CASSPEYQETQYF.

This chain joins TRBV5-1 and TRBJ2-2; as DNA is missing, the TRBD2 call by TCRdb cannot be tested. In germline, CDR1 is SGHRS, CDR2 YFSETQ. The CDR3 contains 19 residues. CDR3 sequence: CASSSELGTSVMNTGELFF.

The J gene is TRBJ2-7, the V gene TRBV7-6; TCRdb outputs TRBD1, but without DNA this stays unchecked. CDR3 length: 15 amino acids. CDR1 SGHVS and CDR2 FNYEAQ come from the germline V gene. This chain's CDR3 is CASSLDRSSSYEQYF.

This chain joins TRBV6-5 and TRBJ2-7. Germline values: CDR1 MNHEY, CDR2 SVGAGI. There are 15 residues in the CDR3. CDR3 sequence: CASSDKGFRSYEQYF.

This chain uses TRBV5-6 with TRBJ1-5; lacking DNA, the TRBD1 call made by TCRdb goes unchecked. Germline CDR1 is SGHDT and CDR2 is YYEEEE. This CDR3 spans 14 amino acids. CDR3 amino acids: CASSLGDRDQPQHF.

By frequency, this clonotype is medium-sized. V usage is TRBV19 and J usage is TRBJ2-7. CDR3 length: 14 amino acids. Germline CDR1 LNHDA, CDR2 SQIVND (reference sequence). CDR3 residues: CASSTDGWAYEQYF.

The genes are TRBV12-3 or TRBV12-4 and TRBJ1-2; TCRdb calls TRBD1, which cannot be checked without DNA. The CDR3 length is 13 residues. The CDR3 here is CASSPRAGGDYTF.

The V and J genes are TRBV13 and TRBJ1-1; TCRdb selects TRBD1, and the lack of DNA leaves this call unchecked. Germline CDR1 reads PRHDT; CDR2 reads FYEKMQ (reference sequence). This CDR3 spans 17 amino acids. CDR3 sequence reads: CASSPRLQGAKNTEAFF.

The gene calls are TRBV5-1 and TRBJ2-2; TCRdb returns TRBD2, unconfirmable since there is no DNA. The CDR3 runs 14 residues. The germline V gene has CDR1 SGHRS and CDR2 YFSETQ. The CDR3 sequence: CASTAGSGTGELFF.

CDR3 amino acids: CASSPTGGSNQPQHF. J is TRBJ1-5 and V is TRBV6-5; TCRdb selects TRBD1, and the lack of DNA leaves this call unchecked. The CDR3 has 15 residues. In germline, CDR1 is MNHEY, CDR2 SVGAGI.

The chain links TRBV12-3 or TRBV12-4 to TRBJ2-3; TCRdb reports TRBD2, a call that lacks DNA to check it against. The CDR3 length is 17 residues. This CDR3 is CASSFFSFSGGRDTQYF.

V is TRBV30 and J is TRBJ2-5. The germline V gene encodes CDR1 GTSNPN and CDR2 SVGIG (reference sequence). This CDR3 region has 14 residues. CDR3 sequence: CAWGELGDEETQYF. Together with reference TRBV30 and TRBJ2-5, the CDR3 gives the full variable domain: SQTIHQWPATLVQPVGSPLSLECTVEGTSNPNLYWYRQAAGRGLQLLFYSVGIGQISSEVPQNLSASRPQDRQFILSSKKLLLSDSGFYLCAWGELGDEETQYFGPGTRLLVL.

This sequence joins TRBV27 and TRBJ2-7; checking the TCRdb D call of TRBD1 is not possible without DNA. The CDR3 loop spans 13 amino acids. Germline V CDR1 and CDR2: MNHEY, SMNVEV (reference sequence). The CDR3 reads CASSLTGSYEQYF.

The genes are TRBV6-5 and TRBJ1-1; TCRdb proposes TRBD1, but this gene call is untestable without DNA. The germline V gene encodes CDR1 MNHEY and CDR2 SVGAGI. This CDR3 is 13 amino acids long. The CDR3 protein is CASSPRANTEAFF.